Following are 30 T cell receptor beta chains from one sample sequenced in a study of T cell responses to AZD1222 COVID-19 vaccine. Here immunoSEQ multiplex PCR was the method, and the copy in TCRdb shows in-frame clones only, minus some. This table has more than 70,000 clones, more than 90% appearing once. The sample consisted of peripheral blood, taken on day 0 of AZD1222 vaccination. The source is an adult in good health.

In DNA, the CDR3 is TGTGCCAGCAGCGGGTCGGCAACTAATGAAAAACTGTTTTTT. It codes for CASSGSATNEKLFF. The chain couples TRBV5-5 to TRBJ1-4; D gene uncertain. This CDR3 has 14 residues. CDR1 is SGHKS and CDR2 is YYEKEE in the germline V gene (reference sequence). V shed 4 bases and J shed 0 bases, with 7 bases lying between them.

This chain uses TRBV19 with TRBJ1-5; 7 bases are a match to TRBD1. The CDR3 is 18 amino acids. CDR1 is LNHDA and CDR2 is SQIVND in the germline V gene (reference sequence). Unmatched junction bases numbered 14, after V lost 6 bases and J lost 0 bases. In DNA, the CDR3 is TGTGCCAGTAGACTGACAGGGTCCAAGAGGAATAGCAATCAGCCCCAGCATTTT. This encodes CASRLTGSKRNSNQPQHF.

This chain joins TRBV29-1 and TRBJ2-7; the D is unclear. Germline CDR1 SQVTM, CDR2 ANQGSEA. The ends were cut back, 4 bases at V and 0 bases at J, with 16 bases in the middle. The CDR3 is made up of 15 amino acids. In DNA form, the CDR3 reads TGCAGCGTTGGGTTTCTGAAACTGAGCTCCTACGAGCAGTACTTC. It yields the protein CSVGFLKLSSYEQYF.

The chain couples TRBV19 to TRBJ2-3; D gene uncertain. V was shortened by 11 bases and J by 7 bases, with 13 bases between the two germline ends. This CDR3 is 11 amino acids long. Germline V gene lookup returns CDR1 LNHDA and CDR2 SQIVND (reference sequence). In DNA form, the CDR3 reads TGTGCCTTTAGCCCGAGTCATACGCAGTATTTT. Translating gives CAFSPSHTQYF.

The chain is built from TRBV11-3 and TRBJ1-1; D is ambiguous. The CDR3 contains 12 residues. The germline gives CDR1 SGHNT, CDR2 YENEEA. Trimming took 5 bases from V and 1 from J, leaving 5 bases between them. The DNA of the CDR3 is TGTGCCAGCAGCCGACAGAACACTGAAGCTTTCTTT. Its protein is CASSRQNTEAFF.

The CDR3 spells CASSEGRVVNTIYF. For the CDR3, the DNA is TGTGCCAGCAGTGAAGGCAGGGTTGTGAACACCATATATTTT. This rearrangement joins TRBV2 to TRBJ1-3; possible D gene TRBD1, 5 bases. V was clipped by 1 base and J by 7 bases, with 11 bases between them. The CDR3 totals 14 residues. Looked up from germline, CDR1 is SNHLY and CDR2 is FYNNEI.

The chain couples TRBV29-1 to TRBJ2-3; TRBD2 agrees at 7 bases. This CDR3 has 13 residues. V lost 5 bases to trimming and J lost 3 bases; unmatched junction nucleotides: 5. Per the germline V gene, CDR1 is SQVTM and CDR2 is ANQGSEA. In DNA, the CDR3 is TGCAGCGTTCCTGCCGGGGGGACAGATACGCAGTATTTT. Amino acid sequence: CSVPAGGTDTQYF.

The V call is TRBV7-8, the J call TRBJ1-2, with D maybe TRBD1 (5 bases). Between the trimmed V and J ends, which lost 1 base and 10 bases, there was a span of 13 bases. This CDR3 contains 13 residues. Germline V gene sequence: CDR1 SGHVS, CDR2 FQNEAQ. This CDR3 is CASSLGSGVIYTF. The DNA of the CDR3 is TGTGCCAGCAGCTTAGGGTCGGGGGTAATCTACACCTTC.

The rearrangement links TRBV2 to TRBJ2-7; no clear D gene. V was cut by 3 bases and J by 3 bases, with 9 bases left in between. The CDR3 runs 13 residues. Germline V gene data show CDR1 as SNHLY and CDR2 as FYNNEI. CDR3 protein: CASSEPSNYEQYF. In DNA, the CDR3 is TGTGCCAGCAGTGAGCCAAGTAACTACGAGCAGTACTTC. Filled out from reference TRBV2 and TRBJ2-7, the complete variable domain reads EPEVTQTPSHQVTQMGQEVILRCVPISNHLYFYWYRQILGQKVEFLVSFYNNEISEKSEIFDDQFSVERPDGSNFTLKIRSTKLEDSAMYFCASSEPSNYEQYFGPGTRLTVT.

The rearrangement joins TRBV10-3 to TRBJ1-6, with D possibly TRBD1 on 6 matching bases. Per the germline V gene, CDR1 is ENHRY and CDR2 is SYGVKD. The CDR3 is 13 residues long. V shed 3 bases and J shed 9 bases, with 9 bases lying between them. In DNA form, the CDR3 reads TGTGCCATCAGTGATAGGACAGTTTCACCCCTCCACTTT. The encoded protein is CAISDRTVSPLHF.

The rearrangement joins TRBV28 to TRBJ1-2, with D tentatively TRBD1 (5 bases). From germline, CDR1 is MDHEN and CDR2 SYDVKM. The V gene lost 3 bases and the J gene lost 2 bases, with 10 bases spanning the gap. This CDR3 is built from 14 residues. The CDR3 DNA is TGTGCCAGCAGTTTCTTGGGGGAAAACTATGGCTACACCTTC. It codes for CASSFLGENYGYTF.

The V gene is TRBV27, the J gene TRBJ1-1; D is perhaps TRBD1 (5 bases). V was trimmed by 0 bases and J by 5 bases, leaving 10 bases between them. The V gene's germline CDR1 is MNHEY and CDR2 SMNVEV (reference sequence). The CDR3 spans 14 residues. The CDR3 bases are TGTGCCAGCAGTTTATCGAGGGGTACAACTGAAGCTTTCTTT. Translating gives CASSLSRGTTEAFF.

This chain connects TRBV28 to TRBJ2-4, with TRBD2 identical over 7 bases. Germline lookup yields CDR1 MDHEN and CDR2 SYDVKM. The CDR3 contains 17 residues. V lost 5 bases, J lost 0 bases, and 10 bases stayed unmatched. DNA for the CDR3: TGTGCCAGCAGTCCCCTCCGACTAGCCATAGCCAAAAACATTCAGTACTTC. It is translated as CASSPLRLAIAKNIQYF.

The chain joins TRBV25-1 to TRBJ1-1, with D maybe TRBD1 (6 bases). V gave up 7 bases and J gave up 0 bases, with 12 bases separating them. The length of the CDR3 is 14 residues. Per the germline V gene, CDR1 is MGHDK and CDR2 is SYGVNS. The CDR3 loop is CASTPTGMNTEAFF. The CDR3 nucleotides are TGTGCCAGCACCCCGACAGGAATGAACACTGAAGCTTTCTTT.

The gene calls are TRBV11-3 and TRBJ1-6; D is possibly TRBD1 (5 bases). The CDR3 sequence is 13 residues long. From germline, CDR1 is SGHNT and CDR2 YENEEA. V was cut by 6 bases and J by 6 bases, with 9 bases left in between. CDR3 bases: TGTGCCAGCAGAGACAGAGTTAATTCACCCCTCCACTTT. This encodes CASRDRVNSPLHF.

V usage is TRBV7-2 and J usage is TRBJ2-7; 11 bases map to TRBD2. The CDR3 contains 16 residues. Looked up from germline, CDR1 is SGHTA and CDR2 is FQGNSA. Unmatched junction bases numbered 4, after V lost 1 base and J lost 2 bases. Written as DNA, the CDR3 is TGTGCCAGCAGCTTAGGGCGACTAGCGGGACCCTACGAGCAGTACTTC. It is translated as CASSLGRLAGPYEQYF.

V gene TRBV21-1 combines with J gene TRBJ1-1. TRBV21-1 is shown as a pseudogene. The CDR3 is made up of 13 amino acids. The CDR3 loop is CASSSPRNTEAFF. The CDR3 DNA sequence: TGTGCCAGCAGCTCCCCGAGGAACACTGAAGCTTTCTTT.

A remark on this clone: Germline and junction disagree at one end, which may indicate a read error. The chain is built from TRBV11-3 and TRBJ2-1; unclear D gene. Germline loops: CDR1 SGHNT, CDR2 YENEEA. CDR3 length: 16 amino acids. The CDR3: CASSLMVAGSHNEQFF. CDR3 coding DNA: TGTGCCAGCAGCTTAATGGTGGCAGGCTCCCACAATGAGCAGTTCTTC.

The rearrangement joins TRBV28 to TRBJ1-2; TRBD1 agrees at 9 bases. V was pared by 0 bases and J by 6 bases, with 11 bases of the junction left unmatched. Germline loops: CDR1 MDHEN, CDR2 SYDVKM. The CDR3 runs to 17 residues. CDR3 sequence reads: CASSLWGPGQGRDGYTF. As DNA, the CDR3 is TGTGCCAGCAGTTTATGGGGACCCGGACAGGGGAGGGATGGCTACACCTTC.

CDR3: CASSSGSGNEQFF. CDR3 DNA: TGTGCCAGCAGCTCGGGGTCGGGGAATGAGCAGTTCTTC. The rearrangement uses TRBV7-9 and TRBJ2-1; a weak D match, TRBD2 (5 bases). The CDR3 is made up of 13 amino acids. The ends were cut back, 4 bases at V and 7 bases at J, with 11 bases in the middle. Germline CDR1 and CDR2: SEHNR and FQNEAQ (reference sequence).

The chain has TRBV27 and TRBJ2-7; weak D call: TRBD1 (6 bases). From germline, CDR1 is MNHEY and CDR2 SMNVEV (reference sequence). This CDR3 comprises 15 residues. V dropped 6 bases and J dropped 2 bases, with 17 bases sitting between them. DNA of the CDR3: TGTGCCAGCAGCGCCCCCGGGACAAATCCCTACGAGCAGTACTTC. Its protein product is CASSAPGTNPYEQYF.

The CDR3 protein is CASSLRGRTGNTIYF. CDR3 in DNA: TGTGCCAGCAGCCTCAGGGGGCGGACTGGAAACACCATATATTTT. This rearrangement joins TRBV3-1 (or the pseudogene TRBV3-2) to TRBJ1-3, with 8 bases aligning to TRBD1. The ends lost 4 bases at V and 2 bases at J; junction bases unmatched: 4. CDR3 length equals 15 residues. Looked up from germline, CDR1 is LGHDT and CDR2 is YNNKEL (reference sequence).

V is TRBV30 and J is TRBJ1-1, with D unresolved. V lost 1 base and J 0 bases, leaving 6 bases between the germline ends. Germline V CDR1 and CDR2: GTSNPN, SVGIG (reference sequence). This CDR3 is built from 13 residues. The CDR3 nucleotides are TGTGCCTGGAGTGCACTCATGAACACTGAAGCTTTCTTT. This encodes CAWSALMNTEAFF.

The chain recombines TRBV4-2 with TRBJ2-7; D possibly corresponds to TRBD2 (6 bases). V was cut by 0 bases and J by 3 bases, with 12 bases left in between. CDR1 and CDR2 from the germline V gene are LGHNA and YNFKEQ. CDR3 length: 15 amino acids. The chain's CDR3 is CASSQDRGSLYEQYF. The CDR3 DNA sequence: TGTGCCAGCAGCCAAGACCGGGGGTCTCTCTACGAGCAGTACTTC.

As DNA, the CDR3 is TGTGCCAGCAGTGAAGCGGGACTAGCGGGAGGGTACAATGAGCAGTTCTTC. This translates into CASSEAGLAGGYNEQFF. The V and J genes are TRBV2 and TRBJ2-1, with 16 bases lining up with TRBD2. V shed 0 bases, J shed 4 bases, and the junction held 0 bases outside the gene matches. This CDR3 contains 17 residues. CDR1 and CDR2 (germline): SNHLY, FYNNEI.

V usage is TRBV5-6 and J usage is TRBJ2-5; D remains ambiguous. This CDR3 region has 14 residues. Looked up from germline, CDR1 is SGHDT and CDR2 is YYEEEE. V was pared by 6 bases and J by 2 bases, with 14 bases between. CDR3 protein: CASIVGSLQETQYF. The CDR3, as DNA: TGTGCCAGCATAGTCGGCAGCCTGCAAGAGACCCAGTACTTC.

A single count supports this clone. The chain has TRBV30 and TRBJ1-1; no firm D call. V lost 0 bases and J lost 4, with 3 bases in between. Germline V lookup: CDR1 GTSNPN, CDR2 SVGIG (reference sequence). The CDR3 length is 11 residues. CDR3 residues: CAWSVVTEAFF. Here the CDR3 DNA reads TGTGCCTGGAGTGTGGTCACTGAAGCTTTCTTT.

This chain uses TRBV10-3 with TRBJ1-2, with D maybe TRBD1 (5 bases). There are 14 residues in the CDR3. Germline assignment: CDR1 ENHRY and CDR2 SYGVKD. Trimming took off 6 bases at V and 5 bases at J, with 16 bases between the two ends. The CDR3 region has the DNA TGTGCCATCAGGCCTCGGGGAGGGGAGTATGGCTACACCTTC. Translating it yields CAIRPRGGEYGYTF.

This sequence joins TRBV25-1 and TRBJ2-7, with a possible D match to TRBD1 (5 bases). Between the trimmed V and J ends, which lost 0 bases and 7 bases, there was a span of 10 bases. The CDR3 runs 13 residues. Per germline, CDR1 MGHDK and CDR2 SYGVNS. CDR3 protein: CASSEYKRTEQYF. CDR3 DNA sequence: TGTGCCAGCAGTGAATATAAGAGGACAGAGCAGTACTTC.

V is TRBV6-6 and J is TRBJ1-1; a weak D match, TRBD1 (5 bases). The V end lost 2 bases, the J end lost 11 bases, and 15 bases lay between the germline ends. The CDR3 runs 13 residues. CDR1 MNHNY and CDR2 SVGAGI come from the germline V gene (reference sequence). The CDR3 bases are TGTGCCAGCAGTTACCGACAGAGCCCGGAGGCTTTCTTT. This gives the protein CASSYRQSPEAFF.